The present TCR beta chain was sequenced within a study of T cell repertoires in cytomegalovirus infection (dated by TCRdb to the late 2010s). Broadly, across the study: Peptide stimulations targeted recently identified HLA-C-restricted CMV epitopes, whose presentation resists viral immunomodulation, together with well-studied HLA-B-restricted epitopes. Because public TCR beta signatures pointed to carriage of CMV infection together with the matching HLA type, the HLA type of each donor mattered for the analysis. The study at large found these results: In both this cohort and an independent cohort of 352 donors, the cumulative frequency of public TCR beta family members distinguished carriers of CMV infection plus the relevant HLA type. The ex vivo response was dominated by HLA-C-restricted CMV-specific TCR beta clonotypes, which also provided the single most frequent clonotype in two of eight donors.

Reading the label with the study, this specimen's treatment or condition is: in vitro stimulation with specific CMV peptide epitopes to enrich CMV-specific T cells. Sequencing used an Illumina HiSeq 1500. TCRdb itself trimmed the public reads at Q25 with fastp, ran MiXCR and retained productive beta chains. Identical CDR3 proteins give one entry, which carries the most common genes and DNA. The sample includes about 500,000 distinct CDR3 sequences, with 30% to 35% observed a single time. The top ten hold roughly a sixth of the sample. This clonotype was counted between two and nine times. Its antigen remains undetermined. No base-level quality is on record; no much larger clone is a single base apart. Sequencing was performed on cultured PBMCs, taken from culture after CMV antigen stimulation. The origin of this receptor is a human donor in good health (CMV status not recorded). Some clones in this sample may be carry-over from other donors' samples.

CDR3 protein: CASRISSNTEAFF. The DNA sequence reads TGTGCCAGCAGAATCTCATCGAACACTGAAGCTTTCTTT. The receptor chain draws on TRBV28 and TRBJ1-1; the D gene assignment is ambiguous. V and J are truncated by 6 bases and 1 base respectively, leaving an intervening sequence of 9 bases. From its cysteine to its phenylalanine, the CDR3 spans 13 amino acids. Solely the CDR3 DNA is kept, with 39 bases framed from the first base. The germline V gene yields MDHEN for CDR1 and SYDVKM for CDR2.